This TCR beta chain was captured in a study of blood T cell repertoires in COVID-19. The protocol was immunoSEQ multiplex PCR, while the TCRdb copy is restricted to in-frame clones and leaves out a portion. The sample shows about 180,000 clones, about 85% of them seen only once. CDR3 size: 16 residues. Per germline, CDR1 SGHNT and CDR2 YYREEE (reference sequence). The trim removed 4 bases at V and 3 bases at J, leaving 4 bases unmatched. The chain uses TRBV5-4 and TRBJ2-3; 14 positions agree with TRBD2. The sequence derives from a man aged 35 to 55 who had recovered from COVID-19. Sequencing was carried out using PBMCs or T cells enriched from blood (not recorded which). CDR3 nucleotides: TGTGCCAGCAGCCCGGGGACTAGCGGGAGAACAGATACGCAGTATTTT. Translated, it gives CASSPGTSGRTDTQYF.